These T cell receptor beta chains were read from a single sample in a study of shared clonotypes between healthy human individuals. The table came from immunoSEQ multiplex PCR; TCRdb's copy has only in-frame clones and leaves some out. The profile covers 2,500,000 or so clones, with 90% to 95% appearing a single time and about 0.39% taken by the ten largest. The sample taken for sequencing was naive CD4+ T cells from PBMCs. The receptors here all came from a man aged 18 to 35 in good health. Some clones in this sample may be carry-over from other donors' samples. The CDR3 runs from the conserved cysteine through the conserved F or W. Size is stated for part of the rows, as once, few or many counts, or as a class when the clone is expanded.

TRBJ2-1	TRBV29-1	.	CSAEFGLAETNEQFF
TRBJ2-1	TRBV18	.	CASSPNSGRALNEQFF
TRBJ2-5	TRBV14	.	CASSLALRGTQYF
TRBJ2-1	TRBV5-5	.	CASSETNNEQFF
TRBJ1-4	TRBV5-1	.	CASSLSNGNIGKLFF
TRBJ1-2	TRBV10-3	.	CAISESGTGIRSGYGYTF
TRBJ1-2	TRBV21-1	.	CASSKSPIYGYTF
TRBJ1-5	TRBV6-5	.	CASSYSTAFQPQHF
TRBJ2-1	TRBV7-3	.	CASSLLPGPTQNEQFF
TRBJ2-7	TRBV5-1	.	CASSQVGAYYEQYF
TRBJ2-2	TRBV5-1	.	CASSLVSGNTGELFF
TRBJ1-1	TRBV27	.	CASTPSRGMNTEAFF
TRBJ2-7	TRBV30	.	CAWSRTSGSDEQYF
TRBJ2-3	TRBV6-6	.	CASGVRGTDTQYF
TRBJ1-1	TRBV19	.	CASSPGQAGSTEAFF
TRBJ2-7	TRBV28	.	CASSPGGTAYEQYF
TRBJ2-3	TRBV18	.	CASSPPGLGTDTQYF
TRBJ2-1	TRBV18	.	CASSPNIGTSSYNEQFF
TRBJ2-2	TRBV10-3	.	CAISAGGGELFF
TRBJ2-1	TRBV27	.	CASSFRPSRSYNEQFF
TRBJ2-5	TRBV5-1	.	CASSLAWVQETQYF
TRBJ1-3	TRBV7-8	.	CASSLLSGNTIYF
TRBJ1-1	TRBV27	.	CASRQVQTYTEAFF
TRBJ2-3	TRBV20-1	.	CSGGRTDTQYF
TRBJ1-1	TRBV4-2	.	CASSPGGTNTEAFF
TRBJ2-1	TRBV15	few	CATSRGVDHHNEQFF
TRBJ2-3	TRBV4-3	.	CASSQGGARRSTDTQYF
TRBJ2-5	TRBV19	.	CASSTREGWDRETQYF
TRBJ2-1	TRBV6-4	.	CASSGQGAVNEQFF
TRBJ2-7	TRBV29-1	.	CSVELTGAQGEQYF
TRBJ1-3	TRBV14	.	CASSQLRNTIYF
TRBJ1-5	TRBV9	.	CASSVGRSNQPQHF
TRBJ2-7	TRBV28	.	CASSLSLAGDLPYEQYF
TRBJ1-1	TRBV27	.	CASSFRPGGVGTEAFF
TRBJ2-2	TRBV7-3	.	CASSPGGNTGELFF
TRBJ1-3	TRBV10-3	.	CAIMDGPGNTIYF
TRBJ2-3	TRBV4-1	.	CASSRGLAGGVADTQYF
TRBJ2-7	TRBV2	.	CASSEDRGRDEQYF
TRBJ2-7	TRBV6-1	once	CASSEAAPYPYEQYF
TRBJ1-4	TRBV19	.	CASSTGAREEKLFF
TRBJ1-2	TRBV7-9	.	CASTEGRGRYYGYTF
TRBJ1-1	TRBV5-1	.	CASSLTAENTEAFF
TRBJ2-2	TRBV9	.	CASNRDRNTGELFF
TRBJ2-3	TRBV7-2	.	CASSLTGLGGATDTQYF
TRBJ1-2	TRBV6-1	.	CASSEEQDRVYGYTF
TRBJ2-1	TRBV15	.	CATSGRYRDNEQFF
TRBJ2-1	TRBV9	.	CASSVGTSGYNEQFF
TRBJ1-5	TRBV28	.	CASSPGLGNQPQHF
TRBJ2-5	TRBV30	.	CAWSRQGPETQYF
TRBJ2-5	TRBV11-2	.	CASSSDRTQYF
TRBJ2-1	TRBV11-2	.	CASSLGDRYNEQFF
TRBJ2-7	TRBV6-6	.	CASSPRDRGGHEQYF
TRBJ2-1	TRBV25-1	.	CASSKHSGAYNEQFF
TRBJ2-3	TRBV15	.	CATSRVVGGDTQYF